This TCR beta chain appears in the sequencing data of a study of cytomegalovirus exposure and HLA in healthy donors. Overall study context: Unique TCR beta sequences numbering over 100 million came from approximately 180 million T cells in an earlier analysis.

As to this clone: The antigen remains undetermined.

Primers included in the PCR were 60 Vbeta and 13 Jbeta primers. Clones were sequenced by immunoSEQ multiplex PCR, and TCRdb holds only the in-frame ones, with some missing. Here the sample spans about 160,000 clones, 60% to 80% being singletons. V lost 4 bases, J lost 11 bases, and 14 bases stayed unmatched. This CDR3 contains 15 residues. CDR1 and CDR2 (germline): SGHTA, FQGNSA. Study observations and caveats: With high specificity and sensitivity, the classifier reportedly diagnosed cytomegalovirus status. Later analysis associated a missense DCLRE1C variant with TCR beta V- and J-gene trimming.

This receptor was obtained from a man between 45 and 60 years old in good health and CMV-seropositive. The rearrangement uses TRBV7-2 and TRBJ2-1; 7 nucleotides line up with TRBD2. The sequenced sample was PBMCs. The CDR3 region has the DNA TGTGCCAGCAGCTCACGCGGGGGACGGGACGTAAAGCAGTTCTTC. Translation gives CASSSRGGRDVKQFF.